These 18 T cell receptor beta chains originate from one sample sequenced in a study of blood T cell repertoires in COVID-19. Here immunoSEQ multiplex PCR was the method, and the copy in TCRdb shows in-frame clones only, minus some. In the table there are 200,000 to 250,000 clones, approximately 86% of which are singletons. Material for sequencing was peripheral blood. All receptors derive from a woman in her twenties or thirties with COVID-19, enrolled during active disease.

The rearrangement joins TRBV5-1 to TRBJ2-7, with D unclear. This CDR3 has 12 amino acids. Germline V gene lookup returns CDR1 SGHRS and CDR2 YFSETQ. V was clipped by 2 bases and J by 0 bases, with 3 bases between them. CDR3 residues: CASSFGSYEQYF. The DNA of the CDR3 is TGCGCCAGCAGCTTCGGCTCCTACGAGCAGTACTTC.

This sequence joins TRBV6-5 and TRBJ2-2, with D possibly matching TRBD2 (5 bases). Trimming left V 4 bases short and J 6 bases short, with 9 bases between. This CDR3 is built from 13 residues. CDR1 and CDR2 (germline): MNHEY, SVGAGI. The CDR3 nucleotides are TGTGCCAGCAGTTTAGCTAGCCCCGGGGAGCTGTTTTTT. Translating it yields CASSLASPGELFF.

This clone was found many times. The rearrangement joins TRBV7-2 to TRBJ2-7, with D tentatively TRBD2 (5 bases). This CDR3 is built from 14 residues. The germline CDR1 and CDR2 sequences are SGHTA and FQGNSA. V was pared by 4 bases and J by 4 bases, with 14 bases between. CDR3 bases: TGTGCCAGCAGCTCCCAAGGCGGCGGGTACGAGCAGTACTTC. As protein: CASSSQGGGYEQYF.

The rearrangement joins TRBV5-1 to TRBJ2-7; TRBD1 is a possible D gene (6 bases). This CDR3 has 15 residues. CDR1 SGHRS and CDR2 YFSETQ come from the germline V gene. Trimming stripped 0 bases from V and 5 bases from J, with 15 bases between. The CDR3 loop reads CASSLAQQGIDEQYF. In nucleotides, the CDR3 is TGCGCCAGCAGCTTGGCCCAACAGGGAATCGACGAGCAGTACTTC.

V and J are TRBV7-2 and TRBJ2-3; possible D gene TRBD2, 5 bases. V was shortened by 1 base and J by 5 bases, with 10 bases between the two germline ends. The CDR3 sequence is 14 residues long. CDR1 SGHTA and CDR2 FQGNSA come from the germline V gene. This CDR3 is CASSLVGEVDTQYF. The DNA of the CDR3 is TGTGCCAGCAGCTTAGTGGGAGAGGTAGATACGCAGTATTTT.

This clone is a singleton in its sample. The rearrangement uses TRBV29-1 and TRBJ2-3, with 9 bases matching TRBD2. J was trimmed by 3 bases and V by 4 bases; bases with no gene match: 8. The CDR3 runs to 15 residues. The germline V gene encodes CDR1 SQVTM and CDR2 ANQGSEA. DNA for the CDR3: TGCAGCGTTGGGGCTAGCGGGGCGGGAACAGATACGCAGTATTTT. It codes for CSVGASGAGTDTQYF.

The genes are TRBV28 and TRBJ2-6; 10 positions agree with TRBD2. CDR1 MDHEN and CDR2 SYDVKM come from the germline V gene. V shed 2 bases, J shed 0 bases, and the junction held 4 bases outside the gene matches. The CDR3 spans 18 residues. CDR3 nucleotide sequence: TGTGCCAGCAGTTTAGAGCTAGCGGGGGTCTCTGGGGCCAACGTCCTGACTTTC. This encodes CASSLELAGVSGANVLTF.

The chain uses TRBV5-8 and TRBJ2-3, with TRBD2 as a possible D gene (7 bases). The germline V and J ends were trimmed by 6 bases and 3 bases, with 17 bases remaining between them. This CDR3 has 15 residues. The V gene's germline CDR1 is SGHTS and CDR2 YDEGEE. The CDR3 DNA reads as TGTGCCAGCACCTCGAGGGGGGGTAGGACAGATACGCAGTATTTT. Protein: CASTSRGGRTDTQYF.

The V gene is TRBV19, the J gene TRBJ1-1; 9 nucleotides align to TRBD1. Germline V lookup: CDR1 LNHDA, CDR2 SQIVND (reference sequence). J lost 1 base, V lost 7 bases, and 10 bases had no gene match. This CDR3 spans 16 amino acids. CDR3 sequence reads: CASNPTGGAGNTEAFF. The CDR3 bases are TGTGCCAGTAACCCGACAGGGGGTGCGGGGAACACTGAAGCTTTCTTT. Complete variable domain (other parts from reference TRBV19 and TRBJ1-1): DGGITQSPKYLFRKEGQNVTLSCEQNLNHDAMYWYRQDPGQGLRLIYYSQIVNDFQKGDIAEGYSVSREKKESFPLTVTSAQKNPTAFYLCASNPTGGAGNTEAFFGQGTRLTVV.

The chain has TRBV4-2 and TRBJ2-2; 7 bases are shared with TRBD1. With 0 bases clipped from V and 6 bases from J, the junction kept 4 bases outside the gene matches. There are 15 residues in the CDR3. Germline CDR1 and CDR2: LGHNA and YNFKEQ. The CDR3 region has the DNA TGTGCCAGCAGCCAAGAGAGACAGGGTCCCGGGGAGCTGTTTTTT. Encoded protein: CASSQERQGPGELFF.

As concerns this clone: Additional DNA sequences in this sample encode the identical CDR3. The V call is TRBV19, the J call TRBJ2-5; 11 nucleotides agree with TRBD2. The germline V gene encodes CDR1 LNHDA and CDR2 SQIVND (reference sequence). This CDR3 has 15 residues. V shed 4 bases and J 1 base; nucleotides not matched to a gene: 2. The CDR3 coding sequence is TGTGCCAGTAGTACGGGGACTAGCGGCCAAGAGACCCAGTACTTC. It specifies CASSTGTSGQETQYF.

This clone was seen only once. The chain recombines TRBV29-1 with TRBJ1-1; a weak D match, TRBD1 (6 bases). Trimming removed 7 bases from V and 0 bases from J, with 15 bases in between. This CDR3 contains 14 residues. Per germline, CDR1 SQVTM and CDR2 ANQGSEA. The CDR3 here is CSDGQRGLNTEAFF. The DNA for the CDR3 is TGCAGCGACGGACAGCGGGGACTGAACACTGAAGCTTTCTTT.

Concerning this clone itself: This specimen includes other DNA sequences encoding the same CDR3. This chain links TRBV9 with TRBJ2-7, with a possible D match to TRBD1 (5 bases). The CDR3 sequence is 14 residues long. In germline, CDR1 is SGDLS, CDR2 YYNGEE. V was clipped by 0 bases and J by 4 bases, with 11 bases between them. This chain's CDR3 is CASSVGQGAYEQYF. Here the CDR3 DNA reads TGTGCCAGCAGCGTAGGGCAGGGCGCTTACGAGCAGTACTTC. Together with reference TRBV9 and TRBJ2-7, the CDR3 gives the full variable domain: DSGVTQTPKHLITATGQRVTLRCSPRSGDLSVYWYQQSLDQGLQFLIQYYNGEERAKGNILERFSAQQFPDLHSELNLSSLELGDSALYFCASSVGQGAYEQYFGPGTRLTVT.

The chain links TRBV24-1 to TRBJ2-3, with 10 bases that match TRBD2. The junction had 3 bases not matched to a gene; V was cut back by 4 bases and J by 0 bases. Germline CDR1 is KGHDR and CDR2 is SFDVKD. CDR3 size: 16 residues. CDR3 protein: CATSDPSGSSTDTQYF. The CDR3 DNA follows: TGTGCCACCAGTGACCCTAGCGGGAGTAGCACAGATACGCAGTATTTT.

The rearrangement uses TRBV27 and TRBJ1-6, with D unresolved. The CDR3 runs 14 residues. Germline values: CDR1 MNHEY, CDR2 SMNVEV (reference sequence). Trimming stripped 0 bases from V and 8 bases from J, with 8 bases between. CDR3 sequence reads: CASSLSRRDSPLHF. The DNA of the CDR3 is TGTGCCAGCAGTTTATCGAGAAGAGATTCACCCCTCCACTTT.

This chain joins TRBV25-1 and TRBJ1-2, with 7 bases matching TRBD1. The V gene's germline CDR1 is MGHDK and CDR2 SYGVNS. The trim removed 1 base at V and 3 bases at J, leaving 5 bases unmatched. The CDR3 sequence is 15 residues long. The CDR3 DNA follows: TGTGCCAGCAGTGAATGGGCAGGGGGGCACTATGGCTACACCTTC. Translation gives CASSEWAGGHYGYTF.

The rearrangement uses TRBV19 and TRBJ2-5; TRBD2 matches at 9 bases. V was pared by 4 bases and J by 4 bases, with 13 bases of the junction left unmatched. This CDR3 is built from 17 residues. The V gene's germline CDR1 is LNHDA and CDR2 SQIVND (reference sequence). The chain's CDR3 is CASSTGIGREGLETQYF. The CDR3 DNA is TGTGCCAGTAGTACCGGTATTGGGCGGGAGGGGCTAGAGACCCAGTACTTC. Full variable domain (remainder filled in from reference TRBV19 and TRBJ2-5): DGGITQSPKYLFRKEGQNVTLSCEQNLNHDAMYWYRQDPGQGLRLIYYSQIVNDFQKGDIAEGYSVSREKKESFPLTVTSAQKNPTAFYLCASSTGIGREGLETQYFGPGTRLLVL.

The chain recombines TRBV27 with TRBJ2-7, with 13 nucleotides matching TRBD2. Trimming removed 3 bases from V and 7 bases from J; junction bases left unmatched: 15. CDR1 is MNHEY and CDR2 is SMNVEV in the germline V gene (reference sequence). The CDR3 sequence is 18 residues long. The CDR3 nucleotides are TGTGCCAGCAGTTTCGGACTAGCGGGAGAGACCTCAGTGAGGGAGCAGTACTTC. This sequence encodes CASSFGLAGETSVREQYF.